This TCR beta chain was identified during a study of blood T cell repertoires in COVID-19. About the research overall: T cells, B-cell-depleted T cells, or PBMCs provided the cDNA or gDNA that served as material.

Authors' analysis steps: Estimated nucleated cell counts came from reference gene primer amplification. Using immunoSEQ multiplex PCR, the repertoire was profiled, and TCRdb retains in-frame clones only, with some absent. The V and J calls and clone size come from that table; D and trimming were worked out from the DNA. The sample lists tens of thousands of clones; 86% were seen once. Per germline, CDR1 SGHRS and CDR2 YFSETQ. The V end lost 4 bases, the J end lost 5 bases, and 9 bases lay between the germline ends. CDR3 length: 13 residues. The sequence was collected from a woman older than 75 with acute or convalescent COVID-19. This sequence joins TRBV5-1 and TRBJ2-2; no reliable D call. Sequencing used peripheral blood. The DNA of the CDR3 is TGCGCCAGCAGCCCCGAGTCTACCGGGGAGCTGTTTTTT. It codes for CASSPESTGELFF.